These T cell receptor beta chains were read from a single sample in a study of T cells in Graves' hyperthyroidism and ophthalmopathy. One entry per CDR3 protein results from TCRdb running MiXCR on the multiplex PCR reads. The repertoire holds roughly 420,000 distinct CDR3 sequences, with roughly 14% as singletons. The sequenced material came from blood. Receptor source: a woman aged 18 to 35 with Graves' hyperthyroidism. Each CDR3 is given with its conserved first and last residue. A D gene is named only where the DNA matches it firmly. Where a row states a size, it is once, few, many or the class of an expanded clone; other rows omit it.

clone_size j_call d_call v_call cdr3_aa cdr3_nt
many TRBJ2-1 TRBD2 TRBV3-1 CASSQGLAGPYNEQFF TGTGCCAGCAGCCAGGGACTAGCGGGCCCCTACAATGAGCAGTTCTTC
few TRBJ1-1 NA TRBV18 CASSPRDSGWAFF TGTGCCAGCTCACCACGGGACTCAGGGTGGGCTTTCTTT
NA TRBJ2-5 NA TRBV19 CASRAGVGQYF TGTGCCAGTAGAGCCGGAGTGGGCCAGTACTTC
few TRBJ2-1 TRBD2 TRBV5-1 CASSLARRGGPGEQFF TGCGCCAGCAGCTTGGCCCGACGGGGGGGCCCTGGTGAGCAGTTCTTC
many TRBJ1-6 NA TRBV2 CASTERQFNSPLHF TGTGCCAGCACGGAGCGTCAGTTTAATTCACCCCTCCACTTT
many TRBJ1-1 TRBD1 TRBV18 CASSPRAGGRTEAFF TGTGCCAGCTCACCACGGGCAGGGGGCAGGACTGAAGCTTTCTTT
many TRBJ2-5 NA TRBV27 CASSPLALKRGQETQYF TGTGCCAGCAGTCCGCTGGCCCTAAAAAGAGGACAAGAGACCCAGTACTTC
NA TRBJ2-1 NA TRBV2 CASSVRGGREQFF TGTGCCAGCAGTGTGAGGGGGGGACGCGAGCAGTTCTTC
many TRBJ2-7 TRBD1 TRBV7-6 CASRRGQGASYEQYF TGTGCCAGCAGACGCGGACAGGGGGCCTCCTACGAGCAGTACTTC
few TRBJ2-7 NA TRBV6-1 CASHWWGTGAYEQYF TGTGCCAGCCACTGGTGGGGGACGGGGGCCTACGAGCAGTACTTC
NA TRBJ2-3 NA TRBV19 CASSESSSTDTQYF TGTGCCAGTAGCGAGTCGTCTAGCACAGATACGCAGTATTTT
many TRBJ1-1 NA TRBV6-1 CASSSAGVGWNTEAFF TGTGCCAGCAGTAGCGCGGGGGTGGGGTGGAACACTGAAGCTTTCTTT
NA TRBJ1-6 NA TRBV19 CASSRTADNSPLHF TGTGCCAGTAGTCGGACAGCTGATAATTCACCCCTCCACTTT
NA TRBJ1-4 NA TRBV15 CATSQDVATNEKLFF TGTGCCACCAGCCAGGACGTTGCAACTAATGAAAAACTGTTTTTT
many TRBJ1-1 NA TRBV6-2/TRBV6-3 CASNLRDPWSNTEAFF TGTGCCAGCAATCTCCGGGACCCCTGGTCGAACACTGAAGCTTTCTTT
NA TRBJ1-1 NA TRBV19 CASSPNRPGVEALF TGTGCCAGTAGTCCCAACCGGCCGGGTGTTGAAGCTCTCTTT
many TRBJ2-7 TRBD2 TRBV28 CASSLSPFSGRTNVHEQYF TGTGCCAGCAGTTTATCCCCCTTTAGCGGGAGAACGAACGTCCACGAGCAGTACTTC
many TRBJ2-1 NA TRBV6-2/TRBV6-3 CASRSDSLRDNEQFF TGTGCCAGCAGATCCGACTCATTAAGAGACAATGAGCAGTTCTTC
many TRBJ2-7 TRBD1 TRBV5-1 CASRLGQAYEQYF TGCGCCAGCAGGTTGGGACAGGCCTACGAGCAGTACTTC
many TRBJ1-1 NA TRBV20-1 CSAPDRDTEAFF TGCAGTGCTCCCGACAGAGACACTGAAGCTTTCTTT
NA TRBJ2-7 NA TRBV10-3 CAIGGVAYEQYF TGTGCCATCGGTGGGGTCGCCTACGAGCAGTACTTC
few TRBJ2-2 NA TRBV19 CASRRMGYGELFF TGTGCCAGTAGGCGAATGGGGTATGGGGAGCTGTTTTTT
few TRBJ2-7 NA TRBV28 CASTSPSGRSYEQYF TGTGCCAGCACCTCGCCTTCAGGGAGAAGCTACGAGCAGTACTTC
NA TRBJ2-6 NA TRBV6-2/TRBV6-3 CASSYDLLSGANVLTF TGTGCCAGCAGTTACGACTTACTCTCTGGGGCCAACGTCCTGACTTTC
NA TRBJ2-2 TRBD1 TRBV6-1 CASRTDRSNTGELFF TGTGCCAGCAGAACGGACAGGTCGAACACCGGGGAGCTGTTTTTT
many TRBJ2-1 NA TRBV14 CASSSYSEQFF TGTGCCAGCAGCTCATATAGTGAGCAGTTCTTC
NA TRBJ2-1 NA TRBV20-1 CSARGPLVTPYNEQFF TGCAGTGCTAGAGGTCCCCTAGTAACCCCCTACAATGAGCAGTTCTTC
many TRBJ1-1 TRBD1 TRBV5-1 CASSLGPRTGLNTEAFF TGCGCCAGCAGCTTGGGCCCCCGGACAGGATTGAACACTGAAGCTTTCTTT
NA TRBJ2-1 NA TRBV7-2 CARAHGTPPSDNEQFF TGTGCCAGGGCTCATGGGACTCCGCCGTCGGACAATGAGCAGTTCTTC
NA TRBJ1-1 NA TRBV28 CASSRPGRVNTEAFF TGTGCCAGCAGTCGACCGGGACGAGTGAACACTGAAGCTTTCTTT
many TRBJ2-5 NA TRBV7-2 CASSAGAAGRGKTQYF TGTGCCAGCAGCGCAGGGGCAGCGGGGAGGGGTAAGACCCAGTACTTC
many TRBJ2-2 NA TRBV11-2 CASSTGTRNTGELFF TGTGCCAGCAGCACCGGGACGCGGAACACCGGGGAGCTGTTTTTT
many TRBJ2-2 TRBD1 TRBV2 CASNPRTGINTGELFF TGTGCCAGCAACCCTAGGACAGGGATTAACACCGGGGAGCTGTTTTTT
many TRBJ2-1 TRBD2 TRBV3-1 CASSQVGLAGWSEQFF TGTGCCAGCAGCCAAGTTGGACTAGCGGGGTGGAGTGAGCAGTTCTTC
NA TRBJ2-1 TRBD2 TRBV18 CASSSTSGVSYNEQFF TGTGCCAGCTCATCGACTAGCGGGGTCTCCTACAATGAGCAGTTCTTC
NA TRBJ2-1 NA TRBV27 CASIGRMSSYNEQFF TGTGCCAGCATCGGGCGGATGAGCTCCTACAATGAGCAGTTCTTC
NA TRBJ2-1 NA TRBV5-1 CASSLVVRLYNEQFF TGCGCCAGCAGCTTGGTGGTCCGGCTTTACAATGAGCAGTTCTTC
many TRBJ2-7 NA TRBV20-1 CSARDPRSSYEQYF TGCAGTGCGAGGGACCCAAGGAGCTCCTACGAGCAGTACTTC
NA TRBJ1-3 NA TRBV6-1 CASSVGSGDTIYF TGTGCCAGCAGTGTGGGGTCTGGTGACACCATATATTTT
many TRBJ2-4 TRBD1 TRBV2 CASSTDPGQLQYF TGTGCCAGCAGTACAGACCCGGGACAGTTACAGTACTTC
NA TRBJ2-2 NA TRBV5-1 CASRWGFRPGELFF TGCGCCAGCAGGTGGGGGTTCCGGCCCGGGGAGCTGTTTTTT
many TRBJ1-4 TRBD1 TRBV7-2 CASSLDRGGEKLFF TGTGCCAGCAGCCTAGACAGGGGTGGTGAAAAACTGTTTTTT
few TRBJ2-5 NA TRBV7-9 CASTWGGAGKETQYF TGTGCCAGCACCTGGGGGGGGGCTGGCAAAGAGACCCAGTACTTC
NA TRBJ1-3 NA TRBV12-3/TRBV12-4 CASSLNLPNDSGNTIYF TGTGCCAGCAGTTTAAATCTGCCTAACGACTCTGGAAACACCATATATTTT
many TRBJ2-5 NA TRBV28 CASSLGQSGTQYF TGTGCCAGCAGTCTAGGTCAATCTGGGACCCAGTACTTC
many TRBJ2-5 TRBD1 TRBV3-1 CASSPTGRETQYF TGTGCCAGCAGCCCGACAGGGCGAGAGACCCAGTACTTC